This T cell receptor beta chain was captured by sequencing in a study of T cells after yellow fever vaccination. From the 5' RACE reads, TCRdb called clonotypes with MiXCR, one entry per CDR3 protein. The sample lists about 230,000 distinct CDR3 sequences; more than 6.5% were seen once. V gave up 3 bases and J gave up 3 bases, with 12 bases separating them. The CDR3 sequence is 14 residues long. CDR1 and CDR2 from the germline V gene are DFQATT and SNEGSKA (reference sequence). The chain has TRBV20-1 and TRBJ1-3; D gene ambiguous. Sequencing was performed on CD4+ T cells sorted from PBMCs, taken on the day of the yellow fever booster vaccination. The source is a man aged 25 to 40 who received the YFV17D yellow fever vaccine. The CDR3 here is CSARSRPGGNTIYF. The CDR3 DNA follows: TGCAGTGCTAGGTCCAGGCCCGGTGGAAACACCATATATTTT.